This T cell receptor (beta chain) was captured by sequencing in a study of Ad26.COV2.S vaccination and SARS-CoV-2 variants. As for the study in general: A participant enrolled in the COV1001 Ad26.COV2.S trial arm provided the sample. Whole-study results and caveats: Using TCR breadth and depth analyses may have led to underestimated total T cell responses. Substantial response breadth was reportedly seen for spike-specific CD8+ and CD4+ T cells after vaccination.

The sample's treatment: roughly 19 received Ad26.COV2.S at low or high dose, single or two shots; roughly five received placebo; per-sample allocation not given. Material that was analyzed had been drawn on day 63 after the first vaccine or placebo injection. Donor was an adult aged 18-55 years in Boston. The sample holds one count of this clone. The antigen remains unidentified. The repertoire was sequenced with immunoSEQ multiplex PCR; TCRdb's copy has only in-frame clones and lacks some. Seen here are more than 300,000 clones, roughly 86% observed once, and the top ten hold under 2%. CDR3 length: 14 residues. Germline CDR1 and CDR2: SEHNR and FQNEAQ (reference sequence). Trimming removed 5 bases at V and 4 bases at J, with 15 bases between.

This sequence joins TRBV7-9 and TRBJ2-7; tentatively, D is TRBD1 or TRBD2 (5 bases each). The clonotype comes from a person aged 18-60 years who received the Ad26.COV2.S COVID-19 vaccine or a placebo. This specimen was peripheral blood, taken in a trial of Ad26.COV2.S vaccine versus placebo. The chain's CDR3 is CASSNSGTGYEQYF. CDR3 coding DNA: TGTGCCAGCAGCAATTCAGGGACGGGATACGAGCAGTACTTC.